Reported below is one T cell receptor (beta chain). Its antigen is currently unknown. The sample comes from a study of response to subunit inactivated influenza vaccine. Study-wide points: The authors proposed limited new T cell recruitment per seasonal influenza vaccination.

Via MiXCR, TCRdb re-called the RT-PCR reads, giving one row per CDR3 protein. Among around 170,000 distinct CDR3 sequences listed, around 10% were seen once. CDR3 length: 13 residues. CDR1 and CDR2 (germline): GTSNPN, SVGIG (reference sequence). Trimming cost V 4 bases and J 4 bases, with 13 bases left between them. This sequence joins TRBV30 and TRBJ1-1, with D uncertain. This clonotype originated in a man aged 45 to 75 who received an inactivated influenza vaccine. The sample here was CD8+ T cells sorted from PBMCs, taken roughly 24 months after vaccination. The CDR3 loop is CAWNWNWGTEAFF. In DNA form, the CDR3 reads TGTGCCTGGAACTGGAATTGGGGCACTGAAGCTTTCTTT.